Following are 9 T cell receptor beta chains from one sample sequenced in a study of blood T cells in healthy people across ages. Together with a sample-barcoded 5' primer, a J-beta primer mix was included in a second PCR lasting roughly 7 to 11 cycles. Each CDR3 protein is one row after TCRdb ran MiXCR on the 5' RACE reads. The table records about 1,500,000 distinct CDR3 sequences, roughly 30% of them present only once. Sequenced: blood. Receptors originate from a woman between 25 and 40 years old in good health.

On this clonotype itself: This may arise from a read error, as a much more abundant clone is one base away. The CDR3 DNA follows: TGTGCCTGCAGCTCAGCCGGAAGGGATGGCTACACCTTC. Protein sequence: CACSSAGRDGYTF. The V call is TRBV7-2, the J call TRBJ1-2, with D unresolved. The CDR3 is made up of 13 amino acids. Germline V gene lookup returns CDR1 SGHTA and CDR2 FQGNSA.

The chain joins TRBV21-1 to TRBJ2-6; no DNA check was done on the table's D call, TRBD1. TRBV21-1 is an annotated pseudogene. CDR3 length: 16 amino acids. The CDR3 DNA reads as TGTGCCAGCAGCAGGGGCGGGCTGCGTGGGGCCAACGTCCTGACTTTC. Its translation is CASSRGGLRGANVLTF.

This clonotype was detected only a few times. The chain couples TRBV12-3 or TRBV12-4 to TRBJ2-3; perhaps TRBD1 as D (6 bases). This CDR3 comprises 14 residues. V was cut by 5 bases and J by 4 bases, with 13 bases left in between. CDR3 protein: CASSKGDSADTQYF. Written as DNA, the CDR3 is TGTGCCAGCAGTAAGGGGGATAGCGCAGATACGCAGTATTTT.

This clonotype was observed many times. This chain links TRBV5-1 with TRBJ1-4; D ambiguous. Trimming removed 0 bases at V and 4 bases at J, with 10 bases between. There are 15 residues in the CDR3. Looked up from germline, CDR1 is SGHRS and CDR2 is YFSETQ. CDR3 coding DNA: TGCGCCAGCAGCTTGGTCAAAGGGATTAATGAAAAACTGTTTTTT. Residues: CASSLVKGINEKLFF.

V is TRBV5-1 and J is TRBJ1-1; a weak D match, TRBD1 (6 bases). The germline V and J ends were trimmed by 4 bases and 3 bases, with 10 bases remaining between them. Germline CDR1 is SGHRS and CDR2 is YFSETQ. The CDR3 sequence is 13 residues long. CDR3 loop: CASSKGGDTEAFF. The CDR3 region has the DNA TGCGCCAGCAGCAAGGGGGGAGACACTGAAGCTTTCTTT.

The chain employs TRBV12-3 or TRBV12-4 and TRBJ1-5; D gene ambiguous. V lost 6 bases and J lost 6, with 12 bases in between. This CDR3 contains 13 residues. This CDR3 is CASSQRGSQPQHF. DNA for the CDR3: TGTGCCAGCAGCCAACGAGGGAGTCAGCCCCAGCATTTT.

The table lists this clonotype with a few counts. One base away lies a much larger clone, so this may be a sequencing read error. J is TRBJ2-1 and V is TRBV9, with 13 bases fitting TRBD2. The CDR3 has 15 amino acids. Germline V gives CDR1 SGDLS, CDR2 YYNGEE. V gave up 4 bases and J gave up 7 bases; unmatched junction bases: 5. The CDR3 protein is CASSPRTSGRNEQFF. Here the CDR3 DNA reads TGTGCCAGCAGCCCCCGGACTAGCGGGAGAAATGAGCAGTTCTTC.

This clonotype was seen only a few times. The chain uses TRBV12-5 and TRBJ2-5, with D perhaps TRBD1 (5 bases). Germline CDR1 LGHNT, CDR2 FRNRAP. V shed 6 bases and J shed 2 bases, with 10 bases lying between them. This CDR3 has 13 residues. CDR3 residues: CASGERQQETQYF. Written as DNA, the CDR3 is TGTGCTAGTGGAGAGAGACAGCAAGAGACCCAGTACTTC.

This clonotype showed up many times. The chain combines TRBV5-1 with TRBJ2-7, with D possibly being TRBD1 or TRBD2 (5 bases each). Trimming stripped 5 bases from V and 5 bases from J, with 17 bases between. Looked up from germline, CDR1 is SGHRS and CDR2 is YFSETQ. The CDR3 has 14 residues. Here the CDR3 DNA reads TGCGCCAGCAGTTGGACCGGGGCCAAAGACGAGCAGTACTTC. Its translation is CASSWTGAKDEQYF.